The clone carrying this T cell receptor beta chain occurred once. Its antigen remains unknown. Data came from immunoSEQ multiplex PCR; TCRdb stores just in-frame clones and leaves some out. Seen here are over a million clones, approximately 80% observed once, and the top ten hold 0.52%. These data are taken from a study of shared clonotypes between healthy human individuals. Study-level findings and limits: Blood alone was sampled, and tissue repertoires likely differ. Naive CD4 clonotypes were shared across several donors at 5% to 6%.

V lost 6 bases to trimming and J lost 4 bases, with 13 bases between them. Germline lookup yields CDR1 MNHNS and CDR2 SASEGT. The CDR3 runs 13 residues. The donors were adults (healthy and HIV-negative) with no recent acute infections or vaccinations. Naive CD45RA+ and memory CD45RA-negative subsets were split from CD4+ cells. The chain recombines TRBV6-1 with TRBJ2-7; D remains ambiguous. The sequenced material came from memory CD4+ T cells from PBMCs. Sample subset: CD45RA-negative fraction. This sequence was found in a man aged 18 to 30 in good health. Some clones in this sample may be carry-over from other donors' samples. DNA of the CDR3: TGTGCCAGCAGGAGCCCGGACGGGTACGAGCAGTACTTC. Amino acid sequence: CASRSPDGYEQYF.